Listed below are T cell receptor beta chains from one sample, sequenced in a study of cytomegalovirus exposure and HLA in healthy donors. TCRdb's table, derived via immunoSEQ multiplex PCR, lists solely in-frame clones and lacks some. The sample comprises over 200,000 clones, approximately 90% of which are singletons, and less than 1.2% rests with the top ten. The sample consisted of PBMCs. All receptors derive from a woman under 30 in good health and CMV-seronegative. The CDR3 runs from the conserved cysteine through the conserved F or W. A D gene is named only where the DNA matches it firmly. Some rows mark clone size as missing; the rest say once, few, many or name a class of expanded clone.

CDR3 length | J gene | V gene | clone size | D gene | CDR3 DNA | CDR3 protein
15 | TRBJ2-7 | TRBV6-1 | . | TRBD1 | TGTGCCAGCAGTGAACTAGGGACAGGAGCCTACGAGCAGTACTTC | CASSELGTGAYEQYF
16 | TRBJ1-1 | TRBV5-1 | . | TRBD1 | TGCGCCAGCAGCTTGGAAGGGACAGCAATGAACACTGAAGCTTTCTTT | CASSLEGTAMNTEAFF
16 | TRBJ2-1 | TRBV5-1 | . | TRBD2 | TGCGCCAGCAGCTTGGGACGGACTAGCGGTTACAATGAGCAGTTCTTC | CASSLGRTSGYNEQFF
14 | TRBJ1-1 | TRBV10-3 | . | . | TGTGCCATCAGTGAGTCCCCGGGATCCACTGAAGCTTTCTTT | CAISESPGSTEAFF
14 | TRBJ2-2 | TRBV27 | . | TRBD1 | TGTGCCAGCAGCCCCTTCAGGGGGCAGGGGGAGCTGTTTTTT | CASSPFRGQGELFF
11 | TRBJ1-4 | TRBV30 | . | . | TGTGCCTGGAGGACGGCCCGGGGACTGTTTTTT | CAWRTARGLFF
14 | TRBJ2-7 | TRBV19 | . | . | TGTGCCAGTAGTATGCGGGCGAGCTCCTACGAGCAGTACTTC | CASSMRASSYEQYF
14 | TRBJ1-2 | TRBV29-1 | . | . | TGCAGCCCCCAGGGGAACGGCCAGTGGTATGGCTACACCTTC | CSPQGNGQWYGYTF
15 | TRBJ1-1 | TRBV6-5 | . | TRBD1 | TGTGCCAGCAGGAGGACAGGGGGCGCGAACACTGAAGCTTTCTTT | CASRRTGGANTEAFF
13 | TRBJ2-7 | TRBV5-4 | . | . | TGTGCCAGCAGCCCTAGCCCGAGGGACGAGCAGTACTTC | CASSPSPRDEQYF
17 | TRBJ2-7 | TRBV5-1 | . | . | TGCGCCAGCCCCGGTTCCCTTAGATTTTATTGCTCCTACGAGCAGTACTTC | CASPGSLRFYCSYEQYF
15 | TRBJ2-7 | TRBV5-4 | . | TRBD2 | TGTGCCAGCAGCTTGGCCAGAGCGGGAGAGTACGAGCAGTACTTC | CASSLARAGEYEQYF
14 | TRBJ2-5 | TRBV5-6 | . | . | TGTGCCAGCAGCTGGGATGACAGAGGTGAGACCCAGTACTTC | CASSWDDRGETQYF
12 | TRBJ2-3 | TRBV30 | once | . | TGTGCCTGGAAAACAGGGACAGATACGCAGTATTTT | CAWKTGTDTQYF
14 | TRBJ2-3 | TRBV5-1 | . | . | TGCGCCAGCAGCTTGGGGGGGGTAGAAGATACGCAGTATTTT | CASSLGGVEDTQYF
17 | TRBJ1-2 | TRBV2 | . | . | TGTGCCAGCAGTCCCGGGACACAGAGGGCGGACAACTATGGCTACACCTTC | CASSPGTQRADNYGYTF
14 | TRBJ1-2 | TRBV27 | . | . | TGTGCCAGCAGTTTAGGACTGGCTAACTATGGCTACACCTTC | CASSLGLANYGYTF
18 | TRBJ2-3 | TRBV2 | . | TRBD2 | TGTGCCAGCAGTGAAGGGGGACTAGCGGGAGGGGTTCCAGATACGCAGTATTTT | CASSEGGLAGGVPDTQYF
17 | TRBJ2-5 | TRBV5-4 | . | TRBD2 | TGTGCCAGCAGCTCGGGGGGAATAGGGATTCGGGGGACGGCCCAGTACTTC | CASSSGGIGIRGTAQYF
16 | TRBJ2-7 | TRBV10-2 | . | TRBD2 | TGCGCCAGCAGTGGGGTGACTAGCGGGAGATCCTACGAGCAGTACTTC | CASSGVTSGRSYEQYF
15 | TRBJ2-7 | TRBV13 | few | . | TGTGCCAGCAGCTTAGATCCAGGGAGGTCCGGCGAGCAGTACTTC | CASSLDPGRSGEQYF
17 | TRBJ2-5 | TRBV7-2 | . | TRBD2 | TGTGCCAGCAGCTTAGGGACTAGCGGGAGATTCGGAGAGACCCAGTACTTC | CASSLGTSGRFGETQYF
14 | TRBJ1-1 | TRBV5-1 | . | TRBD1 | TGCGCCAGCAGCTCGGACAGGGTCGTGGCTGAAGCTTTCTTT | CASSSDRVVAEAFF
14 | TRBJ1-4 | TRBV19 | . | . | TGTGCCAGTAGTATAGTCGGACTTGATGAAAAACTGTTTTTT | CASSIVGLDEKLFF
15 | TRBJ2-1 | TRBV19 | . | TRBD1 | TGTGCCAGTAGTACGACTAGGCGGACAGGGAATGAGCAGTTCTTC | CASSTTRRTGNEQFF
14 | TRBJ2-7 | TRBV7-2 | . | TRBD2 | TGTGCCAGCAGCCCAACACTAGCGGTCTACGAGCAGTACTTC | CASSPTLAVYEQYF
15 | TRBJ2-4 | TRBV11-2 | . | TRBD1 | TGTGCCAGCAGCTTAGGAACAGGGGTCCGGGACATTCAGTACTTC | CASSLGTGVRDIQYF
15 | TRBJ2-5 | TRBV9 | . | TRBD1 | TGTGCCAGCAGCGCCGACAGGGGGCGGGGAGAGACCCAGTACTTC | CASSADRGRGETQYF
14 | TRBJ1-1 | TRBV7-9 | . | TRBD1 | TGTTCCAGCATCTTCGGGACAGTTAACACTGAAGCTTTCTTT | CSSIFGTVNTEAFF
18 | TRBJ1-6 | TRBV4-2 | . | TRBD1 | TGTGCCAGCAGCCAAGGAAGTCTGACAGGGGTCGGGAGTTCACCCCTCCACTTT | CASSQGSLTGVGSSPLHF
16 | TRBJ1-1 | TRBV18 | few | . | TGTGCCAGCTCACCGGGGCGCCCCATTGGGAACACTGAAGCTTTCTTT | CASSPGRPIGNTEAFF
15 | TRBJ1-6 | TRBV5-1 | . | TRBD1 | TGCGCCAGCAGCTTACCGGACAGGGGGGGTTCACCCCTCCACTTT | CASSLPDRGGSPLHF
12 | TRBJ1-2 | TRBV13 | . | TRBD1 | TGTGCCAGCAGCGCTACAGGGGATGGCTACACCTTC | CASSATGDGYTF
12 | TRBJ1-1 | TRBV29-1 | . | . | TGCAGCGTCCCTCTCCCGGGGACTGAAGCTTTCTTT | CSVPLPGTEAFF
14 | TRBJ2-7 | TRBV7-6 | . | TRBD1 | TGTGCCAGCAGCTTAGCGGCAGGGGGCAGCGAGCAGTACTTC | CASSLAAGGSEQYF
16 | TRBJ2-5 | TRBV5-1 | . | TRBD2 | TGCGCCAGCAGCGTACCACCCGCGGGGGGGCAAGAGACCCAGTACTTC | CASSVPPAGGQETQYF
15 | TRBJ2-1 | TRBV2 | once | . | TGTGCCAGCAGTGAAGGTCTAGCCGAGTTCAATGAGCAGTTCTTC | CASSEGLAEFNEQFF
15 | TRBJ2-1 | TRBV7-2 | . | TRBD2 | TGTGCCAGCAGCTTAGGTCTAGCGGTCTACAATGAGCAGTTCTTC | CASSLGLAVYNEQFF
15 | TRBJ1-2 | TRBV11-3 | . | TRBD1 | TGTGCCAGCAGCTTAGAGGGACAGGGGAACTATGGCTACACCTTC | CASSLEGQGNYGYTF
12 | TRBJ1-6 | TRBV10-3 | . | . | TGTGCCATCAGGGAAGGAGGTTCACCCCTCCACTTT | CAIREGGSPLHF
16 | TRBJ2-3 | TRBV6-6 | few | TRBD1 | TGTGCCAGCAGTTACTCTGGGGACAGGGTTGGGGATACGCAGTATTTT | CASSYSGDRVGDTQYF
15 | TRBJ1-6 | TRBV30 | . | . | TGTGCCTGGAGTCGCTTCAGGCAGGGGAATTCACCCCTCCACTTT | CAWSRFRQGNSPLHF
14 | TRBJ2-7 | TRBV11-1 | . | TRBD1 | TGTGCCAGCAGCCCGGACAGGGGGGGCTACGAGCAGTACTTC | CASSPDRGGYEQYF
16 | TRBJ2-1 | TRBV29-1 | . | . | TGCAGCGTTGAGTTCGGGGGTCCGGATTCCTACAATGAGCAGTTCTTC | CSVEFGGPDSYNEQFF
16 | TRBJ1-5 | TRBV4-3 | . | . | TGCGCCAGCAGCCAAGTGGGCCGGGGGGTGGATCAGCCCCAGCATTTT | CASSQVGRGVDQPQHF
13 | TRBJ2-5 | TRBV7-2 | . | . | TGTGCCAGCAGCTTCTTGGGGAGCGAGACCCAGTACTTC | CASSFLGSETQYF
14 | TRBJ2-7 | TRBV9 | . | TRBD1 | TGTGCCAGCAGCGGAGGACAGGGTCGCTACGAGCAGTACTTC | CASSGGQGRYEQYF
13 | TRBJ2-7 | TRBV28 | . | . | TGTGCCAGCAGTTCAGGACAGAGCTACGAGCAGTACTTC | CASSSGQSYEQYF
13 | TRBJ1-1 | TRBV7-9 | . | . | TGTGCCAGCAGCTTACAGGGTAACACTGAAGCTTTCTTT | CASSLQGNTEAFF
14 | TRBJ2-1 | TRBV30 | . | TRBD2 | TGTGCCTGGACCGAAGCGGGAGTAGTCAATGAGCAGTTCTTC | CAWTEAGVVNEQFF
17 | TRBJ2-1 | TRBV9 | . | TRBD2 | TGTGCCAGCAGCGTAGGGGCTAGCGGGAGTTTGAGCAATGAGCAGTTCTTC | CASSVGASGSLSNEQFF